This record covers a single T cell receptor beta chain. The data stem from a study of blood T cell repertoires in COVID-19. CDR3 size: 14 residues. J lost 8 bases, V lost 3 bases, and 5 bases had no gene match. The germline V gene encodes CDR1 GTSNPN and CDR2 SVGIG (reference sequence). Clones were sequenced by immunoSEQ multiplex PCR, and TCRdb holds only the in-frame ones, with some missing. The table includes a few hundred thousand clones, 80% to 90% detected once. The rearrangement uses TRBV30 and TRBJ1-4; 11 bases are a match to TRBD1. The TCR originated in a man aged 30 to 39 who had recovered from COVID-19. Sequenced: PBMCs or T cells enriched from blood (not recorded which). The CDR3 spells CAWRPGQGDEKLFF. The CDR3 DNA sequence: TGTGCCTGGAGACCGGGACAGGGGGACGAAAAACTGTTTTTT. The whole variable domain, remainder taken from reference TRBV30 and TRBJ1-4, is SQTIHQWPATLVQPVGSPLSLECTVEGTSNPNLYWYRQAAGRGLQLLFYSVGIGQISSEVPQNLSASRPQDRQFILSSKKLLLSDSGFYLCAWRPGQGDEKLFFGSGTQLSVL.